One and the same sample provided the 5 T cell receptor beta chains below, sequenced in a study of cytomegalovirus exposure and HLA in healthy donors. Use of 60 Vbeta and 13 Jbeta primers characterized the PCR. TCRdb's copy holds only in-frame clones and misses some; the assay was immunoSEQ multiplex PCR. The data hold 85,000 to 120,000 clones, with 70% to 85% observed a single time. Sequencing was performed on PBMCs. The receptors were gathered from a boy younger than 18 in good health and CMV-seronegative.

The CDR3 sequence is CASRDGGNTEAFF. The CDR3 DNA follows: TGTGCCAGCAGAGACGGGGGGAACACTGAAGCTTTCTTT. This sequence joins TRBV2 and TRBJ1-1; possibly TRBD1 for D (5 bases). Per the germline V gene, CDR1 is SNHLY and CDR2 is FYNNEI. Trimming left V 6 bases short and J 1 base short, with 9 bases between. The CDR3 has 13 amino acids.

The chain uses TRBV6-1 and TRBJ1-5, with no clear D. This CDR3 is built from 12 residues. Trimming left V 8 bases short and J 9 bases short, with 14 bases between. Germline V gene sequence: CDR1 MNHNS, CDR2 SASEGT. CDR3 region: CASGAGFVPQHF. DNA for the CDR3: TGTGCCAGCGGAGCGGGTTTTGTGCCCCAGCATTTT.

J is TRBJ1-2 and V is TRBV5-4, with a weak D call TRBD1 (6 bases). The CDR3 length is 14 residues. Germline V gene data show CDR1 as SGHNT and CDR2 as YYREEE (reference sequence). Trimming pared 0 bases from V and 8 bases from J, leaving 14 bases between. This CDR3 reads CASSLARTDMGYTF. CDR3 nucleotides: TGTGCCAGCAGCTTGGCCCGGACAGATATGGGCTACACCTTC.

The chain links TRBV7-9 to TRBJ2-1, with 7 nucleotides matching TRBD1. Trimming cost V 5 bases and J 3 bases; bases outside gene matches: 10. The germline V gene encodes CDR1 SEHNR and CDR2 FQNEAQ (reference sequence). CDR3 length: 16 residues. CDR3 loop: CASSLRGLLYYNEQFF. The CDR3 nucleotides read TGTGCCAGCAGCCTAAGGGGGCTCCTATACTACAATGAGCAGTTCTTC.

This chain uses TRBV6-1 with TRBJ1-3, with 7 bases lining up with TRBD1. Germline trimming cut 6 bases from V and 2 bases from J; bases unmatched to any gene: 7. The V gene's germline CDR1 is MNHNS and CDR2 SASEGT. The CDR3 covers 15 residues. The CDR3 loop is CASRRQGAPGNTIYF. The CDR3 bases are TGTGCCAGCAGACGACAGGGAGCCCCTGGAAACACCATATATTTT.